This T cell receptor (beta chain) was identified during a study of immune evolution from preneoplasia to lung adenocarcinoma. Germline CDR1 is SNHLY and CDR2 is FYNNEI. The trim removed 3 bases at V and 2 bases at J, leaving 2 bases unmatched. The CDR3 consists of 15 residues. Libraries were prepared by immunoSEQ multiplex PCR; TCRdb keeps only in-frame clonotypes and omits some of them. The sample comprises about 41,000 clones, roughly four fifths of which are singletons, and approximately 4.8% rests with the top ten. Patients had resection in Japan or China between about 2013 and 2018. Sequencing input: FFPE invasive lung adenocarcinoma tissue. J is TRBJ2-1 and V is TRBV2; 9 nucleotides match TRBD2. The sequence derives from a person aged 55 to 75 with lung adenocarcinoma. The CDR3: CASSEASGTYNEQFF. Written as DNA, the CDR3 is TGTGCCAGCAGTGAGGCTAGCGGGACCTACAATGAGCAGTTCTTC. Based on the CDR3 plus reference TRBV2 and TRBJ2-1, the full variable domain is EPEVTQTPSHQVTQMGQEVILRCVPISNHLYFYWYRQILGQKVEFLVSFYNNEISEKSEIFDDQFSVERPDGSNFTLKIRSTKLEDSAMYFCASSEASGTYNEQFFGPGTRLTVL.